The 21 T cell receptor beta chains presented below share a single source sample, sequenced in a study of cytomegalovirus exposure and HLA in healthy donors. The PCR had 60 Vbeta and 13 Jbeta primers. The protocol was immunoSEQ multiplex PCR, while the TCRdb copy is restricted to in-frame clones and leaves out a portion. The repertoire holds roughly 170,000 clones, with about 86% as singletons. Material for sequencing was PBMCs. The receptors were gathered from a woman in her twenties or thirties in good health and CMV-seronegative.

This chain connects TRBV10-1 to TRBJ2-3, with TRBD2 identical over 12 bases. V lost 3 bases and J lost 0; bases outside the gene matches: 4. The CDR3 has 17 residues. Germline loops: CDR1 WNHNN, CDR2 SYGVQD (reference sequence). CDR3 region: CASSDTGLAGSTDTQYF. The CDR3 bases are TGCGCCAGCAGTGATACTGGACTAGCGGGGAGCACAGATACGCAGTATTTT.

The chain employs TRBV11-2 and TRBJ1-1; D is unclear. Trimming took off 10 bases at V and 7 bases at J, with 13 bases between the two ends. The CDR3 runs to 11 residues. Per germline, CDR1 SGHAT and CDR2 FQNNGV. The CDR3 DNA sequence: TGTGCCAACCGGCGACTAGTTGAAGCTTTCTTT. It specifies CANRRLVEAFF.

The V call is TRBV11-2, the J call TRBJ2-1, with a possible D match to TRBD1 (5 bases). Trimming stripped 2 bases from V and 14 bases from J, with 22 bases between. The V gene's germline CDR1 is SGHAT and CDR2 FQNNGV. The CDR3 extends over 15 amino acids. The CDR3 loop is CASSLTTGRSRFKFF. The CDR3 region has the DNA TGTGCCAGCAGCTTAACAACAGGACGTAGCCGGTTCAAGTTCTTC.

This clone has just a few counts. This chain uses TRBV7-9 with TRBJ2-7, with D possibly matching TRBD1 (6 bases). CDR3 length: 15 residues. Deletions cut 1 base from V and 5 bases from J, with 15 bases between. Per the germline V gene, CDR1 is SEHNR and CDR2 is FQNEAQ (reference sequence). CDR3 in amino acids: CASSLGGFTGHEQYF. CDR3 nucleotide sequence: TGTGCCAGCAGCTTAGGGGGCTTCACAGGGCACGAGCAGTACTTC.

This clone has a single count. The CDR3 nucleotides read TGTGCCATCAGTGAGCGCAGCGGGGAGACCCAGTACTTC. Its translation is CAISERSGETQYF. The chain combines TRBV10-3 with TRBJ2-5; a weak D match, TRBD2 (6 bases). The CDR3 totals 13 residues. Trimming cost V 2 bases and J 5 bases, with 9 bases left between them. The germline gives CDR1 ENHRY, CDR2 SYGVKD.

This chain uses TRBV15 with TRBJ2-7, with TRBD1 matching over 9 bases. Trimming cost V 1 base and J 3 bases; bases outside gene matches: 7. From germline, CDR1 is LNHNV and CDR2 YYDKDF (reference sequence). The CDR3 totals 16 residues. The CDR3: CATSRVPGTGNYEQYF. The CDR3 nucleotides are TGTGCCACCAGCAGAGTCCCTGGGACAGGGAACTACGAGCAGTACTTC. Combining the CDR3 with reference TRBV15 and TRBJ2-7 gives the whole variable domain DAMVIQNPRYQVTQFGKPVTLSCSQTLNHNVMYWYQQKSSQAPKLLFHYYDKDFNNEADTPDNFQSRRPNTSFCFLDIRSPGLGDTAMYLCATSRVPGTGNYEQYFGPGTRLTVT.

J is TRBJ1-3 and V is TRBV11-2, with D hard to call. Germline V gene sequence: CDR1 SGHAT, CDR2 FQNNGV. This CDR3 is built from 14 residues. Deletions cut 1 base from V and 2 bases from J, with 6 bases between. Written as DNA, the CDR3 is TGTGCCAGCAGCTTAGGCCTAGCTGGAAACACCATATATTTT. Residues: CASSLGLAGNTIYF.

This clone was counted only a few times. The chain is built from TRBV4-3 and TRBJ2-2; perhaps TRBD2 as D (6 bases). Trimming left V 1 base short and J 0 bases short, with 9 bases between. The germline gives CDR1 LGHNA, CDR2 YSLEER. CDR3 length: 16 residues. This CDR3 is CASSQAGGPNTGELFF. CDR3 in DNA: TGCGCCAGCAGCCAAGCAGGAGGGCCGAACACCGGGGAGCTGTTTTTT.

CDR3 in DNA: TGTGCCAGCAGCGGTAATAGCGGGAGTTTTGACGAGCAGTACTTC. Protein product: CASSGNSGSFDEQYF. The chain carries TRBV9 and TRBJ2-7; the match to TRBD2 covers 9 bases. The V gene's germline CDR1 is SGDLS and CDR2 YYNGEE. V shed 3 bases, J shed 5 bases, and the junction held 9 bases outside the gene matches. This CDR3 is built from 15 residues.

The V and J genes are TRBV6-6 and TRBJ1-6, with D maybe TRBD1 (5 bases). Germline V CDR1 and CDR2: MNHNY, SVGAGI (reference sequence). There are 14 residues in the CDR3. The V end lost 5 bases, the J end lost 10 bases, and 15 bases lay between the germline ends. The CDR3 loop reads CASSDGARSSPLHF. CDR3 in DNA: TGTGCCAGCAGTGATGGGGCCCGAAGCTCACCCCTCCACTTT.

This clone showed up just a few times. The chain joins TRBV4-3 to TRBJ1-6, with D possibly matching TRBD1 (6 bases). This CDR3 comprises 15 residues. With 0 bases removed from V and 8 bases from J, the gap between germline ends came to 11 bases. The germline CDR1 and CDR2 sequences are LGHNA and YSLEER. CDR3 coding DNA: TGCGCCAGCAGCCAAGAGTTGGCAGGGGATTCACCCCTCCACTTT. Protein sequence: CASSQELAGDSPLHF.

The V call is TRBV19, the J call TRBJ2-7; D might be TRBD1 (5 bases). Deletions cut 5 bases from V and 6 bases from J, with 17 bases between. Germline CDR1 and CDR2: LNHDA and SQIVND (reference sequence). This CDR3 comprises 14 residues. CDR3 sequence: CASSAYQGKGEQYF. Written as DNA, the CDR3 is TGTGCCAGTAGTGCGTACCAGGGAAAGGGCGAGCAGTACTTC.

The genes are TRBV7-2 and TRBJ2-7; TRBD2 is a possible D gene (6 bases). Per germline, CDR1 SGHTA and CDR2 FQGNSA. The V gene lost 0 bases and the J gene lost 3 bases, with 12 bases spanning the gap. This CDR3 is built from 15 residues. CDR3 coding DNA: TGTGCCAGCAGCTTAGCGGGGGGACCTATCTACGAGCAGTACTTC. Its protein product is CASSLAGGPIYEQYF.

The chain couples TRBV15 to TRBJ2-4, with D hard to call. The CDR3 runs to 16 residues. V lost 0 bases and J lost 0, with 9 bases in between. Germline lookup yields CDR1 LNHNV and CDR2 YYDKDF (reference sequence). The CDR3 DNA reads as TGTGCCACCAGCAGAGATCTGACTCTAGCCAAAAACATTCAGTACTTC. Protein sequence: CATSRDLTLAKNIQYF.

The J gene is TRBJ2-7, the V gene TRBV19, with 7 positions matching TRBD2. The CDR3 totals 12 residues. Unmatched junction bases numbered 6, after V lost 7 bases and J lost 6 bases. Germline lookup yields CDR1 LNHDA and CDR2 SQIVND (reference sequence). CDR3 coding DNA: TGTGCCAGTATGACTAGCTCCGGCGAGCAGTACTTC. This codes for CASMTSSGEQYF.

The V gene is TRBV7-2, the J gene TRBJ2-1; TRBD1 matches 9 bases. V gave up 6 bases and J gave up 5 bases; unmatched junction bases: 14. In germline, CDR1 is SGHTA, CDR2 FQGNSA. CDR3 length: 17 residues. CDR3 sequence (DNA): TGTGCCAGCAGAAGTGGGACAGGGCTCGTTACGGACAATGAGCAGTTCTTC. Protein product: CASRSGTGLVTDNEQFF.

The CDR3 DNA is TGTGCCAGCAGTTACGCCTACGGCTATGGCTACACCTTC. Amino acid sequence: CASSYAYGYGYTF. The J gene is TRBJ1-2, the V gene TRBV6-5, with D unclear. Germline-derived CDR1 and CDR2 are MNHEY and SVGAGI. The V end was cut by 2 bases, the J end by 4 bases, with 8 bases between. This CDR3 contains 13 residues.

The chain combines TRBV10-3 with TRBJ2-2; D is ambiguous. The germline gives CDR1 ENHRY, CDR2 SYGVKD. Trimming cost V 3 bases and J 4 bases, with 6 bases left between them. The CDR3 spans 13 residues. The CDR3 spells CAISEQFTGELFF. DNA for the CDR3: TGTGCCATCAGTGAACAGTTCACCGGGGAGCTGTTTTTT.

The rearrangement uses TRBV6-1 and TRBJ2-1; TRBD2 aligns across 11 bases. Germline CDR1 and CDR2: MNHNS and SASEGT. Trimming at V came to 7 bases and at J to 7 bases, leaving 9 bases not matched to a gene. This CDR3 has 15 residues. The CDR3 nucleotides are TGTGCCAGCACCCCTAGCACTAGCGGGAGTAATGAGCAGTTCTTC. Translated: CASTPSTSGSNEQFF.

The chain joins TRBV15 to TRBJ1-4; 8 nucleotides agree with TRBD1. Trimming took 4 bases from V and 4 from J; bases not matched to a gene: 2. The CDR3 consists of 14 residues. Germline assignment: CDR1 LNHNV and CDR2 YYDKDF (reference sequence). CDR3 in amino acids: CATSKDRVNEKLFF. CDR3 coding DNA: TGTGCCACCAGCAAGGACAGGGTTAATGAAAAACTGTTTTTT.

CDR3 loop: CASSLTGAYNQPQHF. CDR3 nucleotide sequence: TGTGCCAGCAGTTTAACAGGGGCGTACAATCAGCCCCAGCATTTT. The V gene is TRBV28, the J gene TRBJ1-5, with 7 bases fitting TRBD1. The ends lost 2 bases at V and 3 bases at J; junction bases unmatched: 4. CDR3 length: 15 amino acids. The germline V gene encodes CDR1 MDHEN and CDR2 SYDVKM.